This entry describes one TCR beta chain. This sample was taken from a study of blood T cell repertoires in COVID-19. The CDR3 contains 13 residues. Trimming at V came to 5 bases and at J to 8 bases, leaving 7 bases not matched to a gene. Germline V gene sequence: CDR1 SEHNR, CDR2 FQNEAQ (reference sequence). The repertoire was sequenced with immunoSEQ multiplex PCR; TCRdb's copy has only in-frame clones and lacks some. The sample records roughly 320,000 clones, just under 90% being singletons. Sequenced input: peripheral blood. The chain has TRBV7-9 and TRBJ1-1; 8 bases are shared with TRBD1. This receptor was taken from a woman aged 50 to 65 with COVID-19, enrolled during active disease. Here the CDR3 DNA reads TGTGCCAGCAGCCGACAGGGGTTCTCAGAAGCTTTCTTT. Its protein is CASSRQGFSEAFF.